The present T cell receptor beta chain was sequenced within a study of T-cell memory formation after mild COVID-19. Study results and limitations: Nothing showed for sure that second-wave clones peaking on day 37 were SARS-CoV-2 specific. The appearance of some responding clones in pre-infection memory suggested that cross-reactive memory joined.

MiXCR, applied by TCRdb to the 5' RACE reads, yields one record per CDR3 protein. The table has 300,000 to 400,000 distinct CDR3 sequences, approximately 15% seen once; the top ten hold about a fifth. This clonotype was counted ten times or more. Its antigen is unknown. The receptor's source is a man younger than 35 who had mild COVID-19 (a few samples of this study predate the infection). Cell type and time point are not known. Sequencing was done on a sample of PBMCs or a T cell subset sorted from them (not recorded which).

The CDR3 coding sequence is TGTGCCAGTAGGCGGGGAGGCACAGATACGCAGTATTTT. This encodes CASRRGGTDTQYF. This chain uses TRBV19 with TRBJ2-3; maybe TRBD2 (6 bases). The CDR3 loop spans 13 amino acids. The V gene's germline CDR1 is LNHDA and CDR2 SQIVND (reference sequence). V lost 6 bases, J lost 1 base, and 8 bases lay in between.